This TCR beta chain was recovered during a study of shared clonotypes between healthy human individuals. Study as a whole: The study used three CD4 naive, three CD4 memory, two CD8 naive and one CD8 memory plate per donor.

Concerning this clone itself: Its target is not known.

All of the donors resided in Nashville, Tennessee, and each was a Caucasian adult. The CDR3 covers 15 residues. Germline CDR1 SGHNT, CDR2 YYREEE (reference sequence). Trimming removed 4 bases at V and 0 bases at J, with 12 bases between. Points from the study as a whole: Investigators expected sequencing depth to affect clonotype sharing among donors. Some naive CD4 clonotypes, around 4.7%, turned up in common across a handful of donors.

Assay used: immunoSEQ multiplex PCR; TCRdb lists only in-frame clones, some missing. The sample has roughly 1.4 million clones, approximately 98.5% seen once. The V and J genes are TRBV5-4 and TRBJ2-3; D gene unclear. Sequences were obtained from naive CD4+ T cells sorted from blood. Subset meaning: CD45RA+ positively selected. This sequence originates from a man younger than 40 in good health. CDR3 amino acids: CASSDPARSTDTQYF. The CDR3 DNA is TGTGCCAGCAGCGACCCAGCGCGAAGCACAGATACGCAGTATTTT.